This T cell receptor beta chain derives from a study of CD8 T cells in Susac syndrome. The sequenced target, TCR beta, came from blood CD8+ and CD4+ T cells. While CD8+ and CD4+ T cells were isolated negatively, TEMRA cells were enriched by FACS. After extraction with the RNeasy kit, roughly 0.45 to 1 ug of the RNA was reverse transcribed using random hexamers. TCR beta CDR3 was amplified by immunoSEQ multiplex PCR. This amplification extended across 54 Vbeta and 13 Jbeta segments. MiXCR was run by TCRdb on the immunoSEQ multiplex PCR reads, yielding one entry per CDR3 protein. The repertoire has roughly 130,000 distinct CDR3 sequences, roughly 95% of them found once; the top ten carry over 0.095%. On this clonotype itself: Its antigen is currently unknown.

Findings and limits, study-wide: An acknowledgment was made by the study that its TCR sequencing and HLA analysis involved relatively few individuals.

In germline, CDR1 is GTSNPN, CDR2 SVGIG (reference sequence). The trim removed 4 bases at V and 5 bases at J, leaving 2 bases unmatched. The CDR3 runs 13 residues. Input material: CD4+ T cells from PBMCs. The TCR originated in a human donor with multiple sclerosis. The chain combines TRBV30 with TRBJ2-1; 10 bases fit TRBD2. DNA of the CDR3: TGTGCCTGGACTAGCGGGGGCCACAATGAGCAGTTCTTC. Residues: CAWTSGGHNEQFF. Together with reference TRBV30 and TRBJ2-1, the CDR3 gives the full variable domain: SQTIHQWPATLVQPVGSPLSLECTVEGTSNPNLYWYRQAAGRGLQLLFYSVGIGQISSEVPQNLSASRPQDRQFILSSKKLLLSDSGFYLCAWTSGGHNEQFFGPGTRLTVL.